The 23 T cell receptor beta chains presented below share a single source sample, sequenced in a study of blood T cell repertoires in COVID-19. Repertoires were generated with immunoSEQ multiplex PCR, while TCRdb's copy carries only in-frame clones and drops some. The profile shows 220,000 or so clones, around four fifths of them singletons. Sequencing was carried out using peripheral blood. The receptors were sampled from a woman older than 75 with COVID-19, enrolled during active disease.

The chain's CDR3 is CASGLAGVTDTQYF. The CDR3 DNA reads TGTGCCAGCGGGCTAGCGGGGGTCACAGATACGCAGTATTTT. The V and J genes are TRBV2 and TRBJ2-3; 10 bases agree with TRBD2. The germline CDR1 and CDR2 sequences are SNHLY and FYNNEI. The CDR3 loop spans 14 amino acids. The J segment lost 2 bases and the V segment lost 8 bases, leaving 4 bases of the junction unmatched.

Here the CDR3 reads CASSLEAAGYGYTF. CDR3 nucleotide sequence: TGCGCCAGCAGCTTGGAGGCTGCAGGCTATGGCTACACCTTC. V is TRBV5-1 and J is TRBJ1-2; D unresolved. CDR3 length: 14 residues. V lost 0 bases, J lost 4 bases, and 10 bases lay in between. Germline lookup yields CDR1 SGHRS and CDR2 YFSETQ.

The chain has TRBV29-1 and TRBJ2-1, with TRBD2 matching 7 bases. The CDR3 sequence is 12 residues long. Germline V gene sequence: CDR1 SQVTM, CDR2 ANQGSEA. Trimming took 5 bases from V and 6 from J; bases not matched to a gene: 4. The CDR3 coding sequence is TGCAGCGTTCAGGGCGGGGGCAATGAGCAGTTCTTC. Amino acids: CSVQGGGNEQFF.

The chain is built from TRBV24-1 and TRBJ2-7; 7 bases agree with TRBD1. J gave up 0 bases and V 10 bases, and 11 bases lay outside the gene matches. Germline CDR1 and CDR2: KGHDR and SFDVKD. This CDR3 region has 15 residues. CDR3 loop: CATTAPGQTSYEQYF. In DNA form, the CDR3 reads TGTGCCACTACTGCACCGGGACAGACCTCCTACGAGCAGTACTTC.

The table lists this clone with a few counts. V usage is TRBV30 and J usage is TRBJ2-5; 10 bases agree with TRBD2. V shed 0 bases, J shed 5 bases, and the junction held 6 bases outside the gene matches. The germline V gene has CDR1 GTSNPN and CDR2 SVGIG (reference sequence). This CDR3 spans 15 amino acids. The CDR3 loop is CAWSVSAGGRETQYF. CDR3 sequence (DNA): TGTGCCTGGAGTGTCTCAGCGGGGGGGCGGGAGACCCAGTACTTC. Based on the CDR3 plus reference TRBV30 and TRBJ2-5, the full variable domain is SQTIHQWPATLVQPVGSPLSLECTVEGTSNPNLYWYRQAAGRGLQLLFYSVGIGQISSEVPQNLSASRPQDRQFILSSKKLLLSDSGFYLCAWSVSAGGRETQYFGPGTRLLVL.

The chain combines TRBV4-1 with TRBJ1-5; D gene unclear. The CDR3 runs to 13 residues. Trimming took 3 bases from V and 5 from J, leaving 8 bases between them. The germline V gene encodes CDR1 MGHRA and CDR2 YSYEKL. CDR3 bases: TGCGCCAGCAGCCAGCCGGGATATCAGCCCCAGCATTTT. Protein: CASSQPGYQPQHF.

The table lists this clone with a few counts. This chain connects TRBV30 to TRBJ2-1; a weak D match, TRBD2 (6 bases). V was clipped by 2 bases and J by 10 bases, with 18 bases between them. This CDR3 is built from 14 residues. Germline CDR1 GTSNPN, CDR2 SVGIG (reference sequence). The CDR3 DNA sequence: TGTGCCTGGAGTTCTTGGCGGGGCGGATACGAGCAGTTCTTC. It is translated as CAWSSWRGGYEQFF.

V usage is TRBV11-3 and J usage is TRBJ2-6; weak D call: TRBD2 (5 bases). CDR1 is SGHNT, CDR2 YENEEA, per germline. The CDR3 is 16 amino acids. The germline V and J ends were trimmed by 5 bases and 0 bases, with 11 bases remaining between them. Written as DNA, the CDR3 is TGTGCCAGCAGCGGGTCGGGGATCTCTGGGGCCAACGTCCTGACTTTC. As protein: CASSGSGISGANVLTF.

The chain is built from TRBV7-3 and TRBJ1-6; D is possibly TRBD1 (6 bases). The CDR3 sequence is 15 residues long. Trimming took 6 bases from V and 0 from J, leaving 9 bases between them. Germline-derived CDR1 and CDR2 are SGHTA and FQGTGA. Here the CDR3 DNA reads TGTGCCAGCAGTCAGGGGAGCTCCTATAATTCACCCCTCCACTTT. Translated, it gives CASSQGSSYNSPLHF.

This chain links TRBV29-1 with TRBJ2-5; 11 bases fit TRBD2. CDR3 size: 15 residues. CDR1 SQVTM and CDR2 ANQGSEA come from the germline V gene. V trimming: 4 bases; J trimming: 3 bases; junction bases outside the gene matches: 7. CDR3 amino acids: CSVVLLAGAKETQYF. DNA for the CDR3: TGCAGCGTTGTCCTACTAGCGGGGGCGAAAGAGACCCAGTACTTC.

The sample holds a few counts of this clone. The chain employs TRBV19 and TRBJ1-2, with 7 nucleotides matching TRBD1. The CDR3 runs 12 residues. Germline trimming cut 7 bases from V and 4 bases from J; bases unmatched to any gene: 3. Germline CDR1 reads LNHDA; CDR2 reads SQIVND (reference sequence). DNA for the CDR3: TGTGCCAGTACGACAGGGCCCTATGGCTACACCTTC. It yields the protein CASTTGPYGYTF.

The chain links TRBV5-1 to TRBJ1-2; 7 nucleotides agree with TRBD1. The V segment lost 4 bases and the J segment 7 bases; nucleotides outside the gene matches: 16. From germline, CDR1 is SGHRS and CDR2 YFSETQ. The CDR3 has 16 amino acids. CDR3 DNA sequence: TGCGCCAGCAGCACGGGACAGCGAAACTACTATGCTGGCTACACCTTC. Amino acid sequence: CASSTGQRNYYAGYTF.

This rearrangement joins TRBV10-3 to TRBJ2-1; 8 positions agree with TRBD1. CDR1 is ENHRY, CDR2 SYGVKD, per germline. The CDR3 has 13 residues. J was trimmed by 16 bases and V by 0 bases; bases with no gene match: 8. CDR3 residues: CAISESVKDRAFF. The CDR3 DNA reads TGTGCCATCAGTGAGTCAGTCAAGGACAGGGCCTTCTTC.

There are a few counts of this clone. The CDR3 region has the DNA TGTGCCAGCAGTCCGACAGGGGGCAAGGTTGAAGCTTTCTTT. Protein: CASSPTGGKVEAFF. V is TRBV28 and J is TRBJ1-1; 10 nucleotides line up with TRBD1. Germline CDR1 is MDHEN and CDR2 is SYDVKM. The CDR3 extends over 14 amino acids. Germline trimming cut 5 bases from V and 7 bases from J; bases unmatched to any gene: 7.

V gene TRBV6-4 combines with J gene TRBJ1-2; 8 bases fit TRBD1. CDR3 length: 16 residues. Germline values: CDR1 MRHNA, CDR2 SNTAGT. Trimming removed 0 bases from V and 2 bases from J; junction bases left unmatched: 5. The CDR3 DNA sequence: TGTGCCAGCAGTGACTCGCCAGGGGGCACGAACTATGGCTACACCTTC. Its translation is CASSDSPGGTNYGYTF.

CDR3 nucleotides: TGTGCCAGCAGCTTTCGGACTAGCGGGACTAATGAGCAGTTCTTC. Its translation is CASSFRTSGTNEQFF. The rearrangement uses TRBV5-4 and TRBJ2-1; TRBD2 agrees at 12 bases. Losses at the gene ends were 2 bases for V and 7 bases for J; bases not matched to a gene: 4. This CDR3 is 15 amino acids long. The germline V gene has CDR1 SGHNT and CDR2 YYREEE (reference sequence). Filled out from reference TRBV5-4 and TRBJ2-1, the complete variable domain reads ETGVTQSPTHLIKTRGQQVTLRCSSQSGHNTVSWYQQALGQGPQFIFQYYREEENGRGNFPPRFSGLQFPNYSSELNVNALELDDSALYLCASSFRTSGTNEQFFGPGTRLTVL.

This clone has a handful of counts. This chain links TRBV18 with TRBJ2-2, with TRBD2 as a possible D gene (6 bases). Deletions cut 5 bases from V and 1 base from J, with 14 bases between. In germline, CDR1 is KGHSH, CDR2 LQKENI. CDR3 length equals 16 residues. The CDR3 bases are TGTGCCAGCTCAGAGCCGGGACTGAGGAACACCGGGGAGCTGTTTTTT. Amino acids: CASSEPGLRNTGELFF. The variable domain in full, completed from reference TRBV18 and TRBJ2-2, reads NAGVMQNPRHLVRRRGQEARLRCSPMKGHSHVYWYRQLPEEGLKFMVYLQKENIIDESGMPKERFSAEFPKEGPSILRIQQVVRGDSAAYFCASSEPGLRNTGELFFGEGSRLTVL.

This chain joins TRBV6-5 and TRBJ1-5; 9 nucleotides agree with TRBD1. Germline assignment: CDR1 MNHEY and CDR2 SVGAGI. This CDR3 is built from 15 residues. V was clipped by 6 bases and J by 5 bases; unmatched bases: 8. CDR3 sequence (DNA): TGTGCCAGCAGCGCTGGGACAGGGTTTTATCAGCCCCAGCATTTT. The encoded protein is CASSAGTGFYQPQHF.

Concerning this clone itself: Different DNA sequences within this sample yield the same CDR3. The J gene is TRBJ1-2, the V gene TRBV20-1; D gene uncertain. Looked up from germline, CDR1 is DFQATT and CDR2 is SNEGSKA (reference sequence). This CDR3 is built from 11 residues. The germline V and J ends were trimmed by 4 bases and 4 bases, with 7 bases remaining between them. The CDR3 sequence is CSATGSYGYTF. The CDR3, as DNA: TGCAGTGCTACCGGGAGCTATGGCTACACCTTC.

This chain connects TRBV2 to TRBJ2-2, with 8 bases aligning to TRBD2. The CDR3 loop spans 13 amino acids. Germline trimming cut 6 bases from V and 3 bases from J; bases unmatched to any gene: 0. CDR1 SNHLY and CDR2 FYNNEI come from the germline V gene. The CDR3 coding sequence is TGTGCCAGCAGACTAGCGGACACCGGGGAGCTGTTTTTT. Protein: CASRLADTGELFF.

V is TRBV19 and J is TRBJ1-5, with D possibly TRBD1 on 5 matching bases. CDR3 size: 16 residues. Germline V gene data show CDR1 as LNHDA and CDR2 as SQIVND (reference sequence). Trimming left V 3 bases short and J 2 bases short, with 14 bases between. CDR3 protein: CASSIAYRLGNQPQHF. CDR3 sequence (DNA): TGTGCCAGTAGTATTGCCTACAGGTTAGGCAATCAGCCCCAGCATTTT.

J is TRBJ2-2 and V is TRBV6-7; 7 bases match TRBD1. TRBV6-7 is an ORF, with its function uncertain. The CDR3 has 17 residues. Trimming removed 7 bases from V and 4 bases from J; junction bases left unmatched: 15. The CDR3 DNA follows: TGTGCCAGCAAAAACAGGGGTGGACAGATAACCACCGGGGAGCTGTTTTTT. Translation gives CASKNRGGQITTGELFF.

J is TRBJ2-1 and V is TRBV6-4, with 7 bases matching TRBD2. This CDR3 is 18 amino acids long. Per the germline V gene, CDR1 is MRHNA and CDR2 is SNTAGT. V dropped 0 bases and J dropped 6; count of bases not matched to a gene: 14. The CDR3 DNA reads TGTGCCAGCAGTGACTCTACCGTCGGGGAGGGAGGACCCAATGAGCAGTTCTTC. Protein product: CASSDSTVGEGGPNEQFF.